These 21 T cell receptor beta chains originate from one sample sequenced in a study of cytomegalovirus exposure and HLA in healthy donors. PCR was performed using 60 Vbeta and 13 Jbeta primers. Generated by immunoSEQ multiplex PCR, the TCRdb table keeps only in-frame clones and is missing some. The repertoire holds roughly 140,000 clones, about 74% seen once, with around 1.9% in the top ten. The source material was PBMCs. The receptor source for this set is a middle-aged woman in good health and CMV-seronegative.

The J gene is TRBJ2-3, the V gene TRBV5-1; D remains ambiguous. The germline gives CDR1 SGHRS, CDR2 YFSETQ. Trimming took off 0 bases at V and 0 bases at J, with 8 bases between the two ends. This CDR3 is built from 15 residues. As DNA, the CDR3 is TGCGCCAGCAGCTTGGAGGAGACTAGCACAGATACGCAGTATTTT. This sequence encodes CASSLEETSTDTQYF.

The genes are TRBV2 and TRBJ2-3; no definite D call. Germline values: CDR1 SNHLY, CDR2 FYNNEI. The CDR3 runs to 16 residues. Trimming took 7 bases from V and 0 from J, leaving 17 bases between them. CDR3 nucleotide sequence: TGTGCCAGCACCGCCGCGGCATATACTAGCACAGATACGCAGTATTTT. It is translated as CASTAAAYTSTDTQYF.

CDR3 sequence reads: CASSQDESQGGYTF. DNA for the CDR3: TGTGCCAGCAGCCAAGATGAGTCCCAGGGTGGCTACACCTTC. V gene TRBV4-2 combines with J gene TRBJ1-2, with D tentatively TRBD1 (5 bases). The V end lost 0 bases, the J end lost 7 bases, and 12 bases lay between the germline ends. CDR3 size: 14 residues. The germline gives CDR1 LGHNA, CDR2 YNFKEQ.

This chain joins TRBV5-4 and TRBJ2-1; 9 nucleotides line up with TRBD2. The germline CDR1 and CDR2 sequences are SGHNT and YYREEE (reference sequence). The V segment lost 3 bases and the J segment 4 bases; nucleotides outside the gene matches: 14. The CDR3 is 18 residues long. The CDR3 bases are TGTGCCAGCAGCTCGGGTGGGGCTAGCGGGGAAATTTACAATGAGCAGTTCTTC. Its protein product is CASSSGGASGEIYNEQFF.

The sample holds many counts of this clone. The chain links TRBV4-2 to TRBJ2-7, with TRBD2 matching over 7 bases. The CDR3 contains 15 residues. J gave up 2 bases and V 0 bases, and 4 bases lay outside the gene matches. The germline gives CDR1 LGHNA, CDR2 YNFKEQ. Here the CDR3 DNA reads TGTGCCAGCAGCCAAGAGACTAGCAAGACCTACGAGCAGTACTTC. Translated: CASSQETSKTYEQYF.

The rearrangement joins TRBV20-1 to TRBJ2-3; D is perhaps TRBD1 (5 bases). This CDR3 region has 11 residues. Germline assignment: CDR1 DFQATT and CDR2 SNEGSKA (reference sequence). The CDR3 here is CKVGPPDTQYF. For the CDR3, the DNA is TGCAAGGTGGGGCCACCAGATACGCAGTATTTT.

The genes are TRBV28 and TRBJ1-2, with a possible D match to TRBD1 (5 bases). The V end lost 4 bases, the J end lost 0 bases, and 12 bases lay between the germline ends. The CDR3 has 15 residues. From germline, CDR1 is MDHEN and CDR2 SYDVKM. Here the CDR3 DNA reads TGTGCCAGCAGTTCAACAGGACTAGCTAACTATGGCTACACCTTC. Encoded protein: CASSSTGLANYGYTF.

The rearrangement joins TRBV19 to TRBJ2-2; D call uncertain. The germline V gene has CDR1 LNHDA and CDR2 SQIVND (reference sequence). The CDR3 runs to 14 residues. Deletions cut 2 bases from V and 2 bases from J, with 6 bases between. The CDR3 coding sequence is TGTGCCAGTAGTATATACAGTAACACCGGGGAGCTGTTTTTT. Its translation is CASSIYSNTGELFF.

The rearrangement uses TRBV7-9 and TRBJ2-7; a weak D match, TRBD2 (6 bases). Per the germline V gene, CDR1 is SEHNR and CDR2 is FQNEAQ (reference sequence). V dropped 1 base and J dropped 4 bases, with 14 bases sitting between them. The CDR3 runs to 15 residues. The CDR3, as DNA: TGTGCCAGCAGCTTAGTCGGCGGGACGGGGTACGAGCAGTACTTC. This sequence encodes CASSLVGGTGYEQYF.

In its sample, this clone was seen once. CDR3 residues: CAEGGLRGPFYEQYF. The CDR3 DNA is TGTGCCGAAGGGGGCTTACGAGGGCCGTTCTACGAGCAGTACTTC. V and J are TRBV27 and TRBJ2-7; 7 nucleotides match TRBD1. Germline values: CDR1 MNHEY, CDR2 SMNVEV (reference sequence). The V segment lost 11 bases and the J segment 3 bases; nucleotides outside the gene matches: 16. The CDR3 contains 15 residues.

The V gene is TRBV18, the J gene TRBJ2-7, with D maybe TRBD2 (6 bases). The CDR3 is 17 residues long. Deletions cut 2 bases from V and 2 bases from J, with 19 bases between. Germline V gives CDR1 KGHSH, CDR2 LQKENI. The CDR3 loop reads CASSPVVPSDVTYEQYF. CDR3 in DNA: TGTGCCAGCTCACCAGTAGTTCCTAGCGATGTTACCTACGAGCAGTACTTC.

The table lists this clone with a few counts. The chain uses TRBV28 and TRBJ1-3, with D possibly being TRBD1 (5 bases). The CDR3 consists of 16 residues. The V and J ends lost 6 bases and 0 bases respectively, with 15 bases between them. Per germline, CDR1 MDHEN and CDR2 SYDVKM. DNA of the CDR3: TGTGCCAGCAGCCGTGCGGGGCAGAGCTCTGGAAACACCATATATTTT. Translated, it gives CASSRAGQSSGNTIYF. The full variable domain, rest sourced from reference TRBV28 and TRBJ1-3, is DVKVTQSSRYLVKRTGEKVFLECVQDMDHENMFWYRQDPGLGLRLIYFSYDVKMKEKGDIPEGYSVSREKKERFSLILESASTNQTSMYLCASSRAGQSSGNTIYFGEGSWLTVV.

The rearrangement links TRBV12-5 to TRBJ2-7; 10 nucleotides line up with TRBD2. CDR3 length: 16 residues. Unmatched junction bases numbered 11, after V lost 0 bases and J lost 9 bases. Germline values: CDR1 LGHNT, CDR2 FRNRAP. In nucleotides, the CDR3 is TGTGCTAGTGGTTTGGTACCTTCTAGCGGGAGTCGGTGGCAGTACTTC. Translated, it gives CASGLVPSSGSRWQYF.

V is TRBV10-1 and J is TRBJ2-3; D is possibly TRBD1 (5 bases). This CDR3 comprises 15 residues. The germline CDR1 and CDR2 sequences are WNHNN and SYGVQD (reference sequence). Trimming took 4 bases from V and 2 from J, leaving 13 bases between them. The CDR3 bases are TGCGCCAGCAGTGGCCAGGGTCTTACCACAGATACGCAGTATTTT. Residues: CASSGQGLTTDTQYF.

The CDR3 here is CASGGTGNTGELFF. The CDR3 coding sequence is TGTGCCAGTGGGGGGACAGGGAACACCGGGGAGCTGTTTTTT. This sequence joins TRBV2 and TRBJ2-2; 8 bases align to TRBD1. Per the germline V gene, CDR1 is SNHLY and CDR2 is FYNNEI. Unmatched junction bases numbered 4, after V lost 9 bases and J lost 1 base. The CDR3 loop spans 14 amino acids.

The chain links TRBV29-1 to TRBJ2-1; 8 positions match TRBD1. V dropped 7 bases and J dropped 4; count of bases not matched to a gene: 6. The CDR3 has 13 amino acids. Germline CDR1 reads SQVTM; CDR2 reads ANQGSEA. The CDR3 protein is CSAQGAEYNEQFF. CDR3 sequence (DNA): TGCAGCGCGCAGGGGGCGGAATACAATGAGCAGTTCTTC.

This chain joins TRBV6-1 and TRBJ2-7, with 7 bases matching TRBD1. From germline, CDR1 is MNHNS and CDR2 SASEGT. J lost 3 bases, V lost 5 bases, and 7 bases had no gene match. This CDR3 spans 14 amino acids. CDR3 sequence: CASSSGDSNYEQYF. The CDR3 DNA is TGTGCCAGCAGTTCTGGGGACAGTAACTACGAGCAGTACTTC.

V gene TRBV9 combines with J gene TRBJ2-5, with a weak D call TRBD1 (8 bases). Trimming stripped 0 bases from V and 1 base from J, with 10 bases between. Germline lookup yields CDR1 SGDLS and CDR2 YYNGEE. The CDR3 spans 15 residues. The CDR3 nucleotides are TGTGCCAGCAGCGTAGACAGGGGGGGCCAAGAGACCCAGTACTTC. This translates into CASSVDRGGQETQYF.

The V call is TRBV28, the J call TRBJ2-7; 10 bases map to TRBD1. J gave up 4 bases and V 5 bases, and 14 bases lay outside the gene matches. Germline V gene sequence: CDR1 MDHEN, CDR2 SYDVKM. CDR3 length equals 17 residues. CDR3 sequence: CASSLYGSTGGMYEQYF. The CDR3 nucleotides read TGTGCCAGCAGTCTTTACGGATCGACAGGGGGCATGTACGAGCAGTACTTC.

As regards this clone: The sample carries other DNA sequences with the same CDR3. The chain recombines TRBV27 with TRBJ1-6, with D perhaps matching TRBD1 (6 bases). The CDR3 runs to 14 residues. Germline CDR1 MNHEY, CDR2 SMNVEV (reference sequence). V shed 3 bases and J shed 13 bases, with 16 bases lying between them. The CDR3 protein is CASSLSQGGSPLHF. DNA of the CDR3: TGTGCCAGCAGTTTGTCACAGGGTGGATCGCCCCTCCACTTT.

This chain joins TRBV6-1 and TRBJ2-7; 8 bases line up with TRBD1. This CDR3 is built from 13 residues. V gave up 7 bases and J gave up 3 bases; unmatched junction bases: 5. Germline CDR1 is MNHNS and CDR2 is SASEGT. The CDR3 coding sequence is TGTGCCAGCACCAGAGGACAGGGCTACGAGCAGTACTTC. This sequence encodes CASTRGQGYEQYF.